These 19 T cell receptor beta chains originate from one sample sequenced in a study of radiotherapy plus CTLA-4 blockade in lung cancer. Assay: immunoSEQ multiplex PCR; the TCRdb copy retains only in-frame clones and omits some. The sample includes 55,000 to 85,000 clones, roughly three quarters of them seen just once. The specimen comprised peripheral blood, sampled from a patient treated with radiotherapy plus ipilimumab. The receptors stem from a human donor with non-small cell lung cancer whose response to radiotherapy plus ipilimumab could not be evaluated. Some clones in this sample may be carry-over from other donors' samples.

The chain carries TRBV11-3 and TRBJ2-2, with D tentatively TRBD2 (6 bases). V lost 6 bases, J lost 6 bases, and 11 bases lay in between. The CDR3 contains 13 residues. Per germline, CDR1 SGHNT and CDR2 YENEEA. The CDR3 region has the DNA TGTGCCAGCAGGGTCGGAGGGTCCGGGGAGCTGTTTTTT. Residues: CASRVGGSGELFF.

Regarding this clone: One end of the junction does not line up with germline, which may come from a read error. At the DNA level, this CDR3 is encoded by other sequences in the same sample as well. The CDR3 region is CASRGGTGNAYEQYF. Here the CDR3 DNA reads TGCGCCAGCAGGGGCGGGACAGGGAATGCCTACGAGCAGTACTTC. The chain combines TRBV6-5 with TRBJ2-7, with 9 nucleotides matching TRBD1. Germline-derived CDR1 and CDR2 are MNHEY and SVGAGI. This CDR3 spans 15 amino acids.

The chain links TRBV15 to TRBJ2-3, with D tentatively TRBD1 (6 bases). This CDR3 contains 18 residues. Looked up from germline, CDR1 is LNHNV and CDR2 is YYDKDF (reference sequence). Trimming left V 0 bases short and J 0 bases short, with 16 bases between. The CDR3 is CATSRDVTGRPSTDTQYF. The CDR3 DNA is TGTGCCACCAGCAGAGATGTGACAGGACGTCCTAGCACAGATACGCAGTATTTT.

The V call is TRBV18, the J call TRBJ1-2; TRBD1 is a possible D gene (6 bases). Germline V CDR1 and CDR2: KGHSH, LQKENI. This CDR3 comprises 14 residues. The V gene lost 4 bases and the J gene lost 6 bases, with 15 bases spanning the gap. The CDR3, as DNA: TGTGCCAGCTCACAAACAGGGAGTCTGGATGGCTACACCTTC. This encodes CASSQTGSLDGYTF.

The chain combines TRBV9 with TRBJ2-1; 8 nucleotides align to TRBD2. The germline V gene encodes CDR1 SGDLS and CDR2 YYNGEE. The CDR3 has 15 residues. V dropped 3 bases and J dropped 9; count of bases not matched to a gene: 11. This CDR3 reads CASSATGGPLIEQFF. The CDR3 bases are TGTGCCAGCAGCGCTACGGGGGGGCCTCTCATTGAGCAGTTCTTC.

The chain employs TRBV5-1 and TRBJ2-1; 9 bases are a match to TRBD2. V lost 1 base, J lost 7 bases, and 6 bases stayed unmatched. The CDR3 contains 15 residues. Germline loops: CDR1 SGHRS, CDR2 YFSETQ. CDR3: CASSLFLAGSNEQFF. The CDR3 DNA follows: TGCGCCAGCAGCTTGTTCCTAGCGGGGTCGAATGAGCAGTTCTTC.

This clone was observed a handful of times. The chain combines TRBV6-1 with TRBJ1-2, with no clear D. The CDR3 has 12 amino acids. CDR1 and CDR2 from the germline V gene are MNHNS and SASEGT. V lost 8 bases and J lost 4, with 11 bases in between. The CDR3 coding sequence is TGTGCCAGCCTCGGGGTTCGCTATGGCTACACCTTC. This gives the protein CASLGVRYGYTF.

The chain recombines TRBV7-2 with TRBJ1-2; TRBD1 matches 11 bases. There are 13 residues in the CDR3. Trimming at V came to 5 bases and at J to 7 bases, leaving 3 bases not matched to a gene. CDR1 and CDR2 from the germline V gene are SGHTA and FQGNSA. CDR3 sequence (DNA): TGTGCCAGCAGCCCGGACAGGGGGCCTGGCTACACCTTC. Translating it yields CASSPDRGPGYTF.

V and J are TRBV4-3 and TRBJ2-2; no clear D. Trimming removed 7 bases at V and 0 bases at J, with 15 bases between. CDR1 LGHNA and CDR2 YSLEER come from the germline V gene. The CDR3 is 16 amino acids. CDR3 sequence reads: CASTPSVGPNTGELFF. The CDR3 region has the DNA TGCGCCAGCACCCCCTCGGTGGGCCCGAACACCGGGGAGCTGTTTTTT.

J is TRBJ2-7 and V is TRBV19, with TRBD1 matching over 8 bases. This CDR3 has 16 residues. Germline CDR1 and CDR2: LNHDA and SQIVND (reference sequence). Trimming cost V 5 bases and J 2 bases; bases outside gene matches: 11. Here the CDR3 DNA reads TGTGCCAGTAGTTCCGACTCCGGGACAGGAACCTACGAGCAGTACTTC. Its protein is CASSSDSGTGTYEQYF.

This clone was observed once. CDR3 loop: CASSPHDSRNSNQPQHF. The CDR3 nucleotides read TGTGCCAGCAGCCCCCATGACAGTCGTAATAGCAATCAGCCCCAGCATTTT. The chain has TRBV9 and TRBJ1-5; a weak D match, TRBD1 (5 bases). The CDR3 length is 17 residues. Trimming took off 4 bases at V and 0 bases at J, with 17 bases between the two ends. In germline, CDR1 is SGDLS, CDR2 YYNGEE.

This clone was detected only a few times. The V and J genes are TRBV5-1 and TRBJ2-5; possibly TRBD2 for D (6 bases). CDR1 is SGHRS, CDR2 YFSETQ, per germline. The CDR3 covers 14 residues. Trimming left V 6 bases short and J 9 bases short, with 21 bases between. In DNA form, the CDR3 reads TGCGCCAGCACCGCGGGCCTAGTACAGCGGGCCCAGTACTTC. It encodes CASTAGLVQRAQYF.

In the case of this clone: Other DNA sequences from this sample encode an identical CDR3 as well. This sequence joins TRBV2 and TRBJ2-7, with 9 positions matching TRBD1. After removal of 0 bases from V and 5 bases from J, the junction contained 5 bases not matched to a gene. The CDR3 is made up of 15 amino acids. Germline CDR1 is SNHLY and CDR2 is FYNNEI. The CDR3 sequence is CASSEAWDREDEQYF. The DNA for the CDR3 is TGTGCCAGCAGTGAAGCCTGGGACAGGGAAGACGAGCAGTACTTC.

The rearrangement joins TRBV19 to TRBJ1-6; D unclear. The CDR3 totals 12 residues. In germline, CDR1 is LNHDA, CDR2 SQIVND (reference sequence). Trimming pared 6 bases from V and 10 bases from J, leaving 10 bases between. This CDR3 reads CASSLIRSPLHF. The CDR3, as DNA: TGTGCCAGTAGCCTAATCCGGTCACCCCTCCACTTT.

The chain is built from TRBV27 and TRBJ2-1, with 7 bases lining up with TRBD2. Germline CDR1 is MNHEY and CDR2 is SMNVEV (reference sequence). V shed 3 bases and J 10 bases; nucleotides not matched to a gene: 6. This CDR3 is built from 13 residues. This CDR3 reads CASSFSGVQEQFF. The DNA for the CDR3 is TGTGCCAGCAGTTTCAGCGGGGTACAGGAGCAGTTCTTC.

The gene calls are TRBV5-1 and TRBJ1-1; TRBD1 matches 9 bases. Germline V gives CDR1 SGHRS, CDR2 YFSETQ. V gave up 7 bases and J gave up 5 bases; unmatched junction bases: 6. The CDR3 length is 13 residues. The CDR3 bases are TGCGCCAGCGGACTGGGACAGGGAACTGAAGCTTTCTTT. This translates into CASGLGQGTEAFF.

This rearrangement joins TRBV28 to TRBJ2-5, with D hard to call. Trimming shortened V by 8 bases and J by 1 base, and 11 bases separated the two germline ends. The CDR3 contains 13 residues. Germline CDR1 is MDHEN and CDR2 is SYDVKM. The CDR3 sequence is CASWPTRQETQYF. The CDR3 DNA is TGTGCCAGCTGGCCAACACGCCAAGAGACCCAGTACTTC.

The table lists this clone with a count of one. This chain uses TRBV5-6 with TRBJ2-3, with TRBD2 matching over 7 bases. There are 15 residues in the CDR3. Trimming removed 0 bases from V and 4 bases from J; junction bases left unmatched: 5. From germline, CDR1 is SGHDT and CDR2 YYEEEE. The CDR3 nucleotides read TGTGCCAGCAGCTTGGGGCTCGGGGGGTCAGATACGCAGTATTTT. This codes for CASSLGLGGSDTQYF.

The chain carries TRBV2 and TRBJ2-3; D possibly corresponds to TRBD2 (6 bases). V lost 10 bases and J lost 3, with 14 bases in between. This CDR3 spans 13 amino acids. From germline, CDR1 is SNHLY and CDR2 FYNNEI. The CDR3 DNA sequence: TGTGCCATAGGGACGGGAGCTACAGATACGCAGTATTTT. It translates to CAIGTGATDTQYF.